The clone carrying this T cell receptor (beta chain) was seen a handful of times. As yet, its antigen is unknown. The record originates from a study of blood T cells in healthy people across ages. Study as a whole: The template switching approach captured approximately one barcoded beta molecule for every two T cells. Study-wide findings and caveats: TCR beta diversity, measured per million T cells, fell in a roughly linear way with age. Researchers judged that diversity estimates from one million T cells fell short of true values.

Through a sample-barcoded 5' primer and a J-beta primer mix, a second PCR was run for roughly 6 to 12 cycles. From each sample, at least 2.5 million paired-end reads containing CDR3 were obtained. MiXCR, run by TCRdb on the 5' RACE reads, gives a single entry per CDR3 protein. This sample has 500,000 to 600,000 distinct CDR3 sequences, with 25% to 30% found just once. V was shortened by 5 bases and J by 3 bases, with 13 bases between the two germline ends. The CDR3 has 13 amino acids. CDR1 DFQATT and CDR2 SNEGSKA come from the germline V gene (reference sequence). The clonotype was recovered from a woman aged 70-85 years in good health. V is TRBV20-1 and J is TRBJ1-1, with D unresolved. The sequencing sample was made of blood. The CDR3 sequence is CSARGSEYTEAFF. The CDR3 DNA reads as TGCAGTGCTCGAGGTTCAGAATACACTGAAGCTTTCTTT.